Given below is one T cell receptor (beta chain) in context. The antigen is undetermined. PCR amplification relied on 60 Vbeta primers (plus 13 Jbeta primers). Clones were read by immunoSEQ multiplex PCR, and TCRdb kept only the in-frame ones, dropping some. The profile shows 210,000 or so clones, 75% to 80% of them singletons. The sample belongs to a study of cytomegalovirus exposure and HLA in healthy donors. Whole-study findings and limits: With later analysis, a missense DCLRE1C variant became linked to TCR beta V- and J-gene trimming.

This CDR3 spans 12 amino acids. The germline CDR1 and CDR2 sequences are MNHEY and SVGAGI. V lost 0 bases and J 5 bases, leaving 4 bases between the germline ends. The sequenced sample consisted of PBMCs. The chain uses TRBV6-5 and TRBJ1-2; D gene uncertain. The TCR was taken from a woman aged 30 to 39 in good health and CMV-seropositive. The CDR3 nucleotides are TGTGCCAGCAGTTACTCCGGGTATGGCTACACCTTC. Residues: CASSYSGYGYTF.